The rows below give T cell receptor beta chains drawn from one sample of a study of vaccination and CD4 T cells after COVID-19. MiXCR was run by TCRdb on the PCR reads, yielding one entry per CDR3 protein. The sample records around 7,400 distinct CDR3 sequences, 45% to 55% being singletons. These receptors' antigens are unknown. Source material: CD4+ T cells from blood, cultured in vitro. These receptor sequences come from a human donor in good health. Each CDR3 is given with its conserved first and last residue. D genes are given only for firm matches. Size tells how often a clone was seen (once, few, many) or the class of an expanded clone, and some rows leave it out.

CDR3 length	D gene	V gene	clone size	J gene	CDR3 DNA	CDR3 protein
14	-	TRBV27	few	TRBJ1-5	TGTGCCAGCAGTCGTTCCCAGGGTAATCAGCCCCAGCATTTT	CASSRSQGNQPQHF
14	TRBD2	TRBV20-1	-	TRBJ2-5	TGCAGTGCTAGTACCGCGGGAGGTCGGGAGACCCAGTACTTC	CSASTAGGRETQYF
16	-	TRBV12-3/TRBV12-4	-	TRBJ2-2	TGTGCCAGCAGTTTAGATGGAGAACTGAACACCGGGGAGCTGTTTTTT	CASSLDGELNTGELFF
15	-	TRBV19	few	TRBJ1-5	TGTGCCAGTAGTGTGGAGATCTATAGCAATCAGCCCCAGCATTTT	CASSVEIYSNQPQHF
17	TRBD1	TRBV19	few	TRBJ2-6	TGTGCCAGTAGTATACAACAGGGGATCTCTGGGGCCAACGTCCTGACTTTC	CASSIQQGISGANVLTF
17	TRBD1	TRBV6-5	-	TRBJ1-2	TGTGCCAGCAGTTACGCCGGGACAGGGGTTATCGACTATGGCTACACCTTC	CASSYAGTGVIDYGYTF
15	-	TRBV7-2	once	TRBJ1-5	TGTGCCAGCAGCTTAGTAGGGACGAGCAATCAGCCCCAGCATTTT	CASSLVGTSNQPQHF
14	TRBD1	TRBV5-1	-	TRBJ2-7	TGCGCCAGCAGCTTGGGACAGGGGGAATACGAGCAGTACTTC	CASSLGQGEYEQYF
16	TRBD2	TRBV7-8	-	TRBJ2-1	TGTGCCAGCAGCCGACCTTGGGGGGGGGGAGACAATGAGCAGTTCTTC	CASSRPWGGGDNEQFF
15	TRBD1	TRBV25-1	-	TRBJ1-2	TGTGCCAGCAGTGACGGGACAGGGGCTAACTATGGCTACACCTTC	CASSDGTGANYGYTF
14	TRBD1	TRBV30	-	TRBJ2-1	TGTGCCTCCCAGGACAGGCTTCCCTACAATGAGCAGTTCTTC	CASQDRLPYNEQFF
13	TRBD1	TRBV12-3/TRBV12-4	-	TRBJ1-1	TGTGCCAGCATGGGACAGGTGGGCACTGAAGCTTTCTTT	CASMGQVGTEAFF
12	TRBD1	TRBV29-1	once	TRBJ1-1	TGCAGCGCTCGGACAGGGGACACTGAAGCTTTCTTT	CSARTGDTEAFF
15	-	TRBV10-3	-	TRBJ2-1	TGTGCCATCACCCAGACATTGGGTGGCTACAATGAGCAGTTCTTC	CAITQTLGGYNEQFF
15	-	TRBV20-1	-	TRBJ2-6	TGCAGTGCTAGTGCCGCCCATGCTGGGGCCAACGTCCTGACTTTC	CSASAAHAGANVLTF
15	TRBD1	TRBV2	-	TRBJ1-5	TGTGCCAGCAGTGCAGGGGGGGCCTCCAATCAGCCCCAGCATTTT	CASSAGGASNQPQHF
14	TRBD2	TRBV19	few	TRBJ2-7	TGTGCCAGTAGTCTAGCGGGGGGCTCCTACGAGCAGTACTTC	CASSLAGGSYEQYF
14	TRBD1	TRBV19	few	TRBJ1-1	TGTGCCAGTAGTCTACAGGGGTTGGGCACTGAAGCTTTCTTT	CASSLQGLGTEAFF
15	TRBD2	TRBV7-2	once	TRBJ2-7	TGTGCCAGCAGCTTCAACACCGGGACTAGCGGGGAGCGGTACTTC	CASSFNTGTSGERYF
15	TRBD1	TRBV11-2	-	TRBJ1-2	TGTGCCAGCAGCTTAGATCCCGGGACAGGGGACGGCTACACCTTC	CASSLDPGTGDGYTF
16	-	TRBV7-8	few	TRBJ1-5	TGTGCCAGCATTCAAGGGACCGGGGGCAGAGGTCAGCCCCAGCATTTT	CASIQGTGGRGQPQHF
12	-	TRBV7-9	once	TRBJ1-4	TGTGCCAGCAGCTTCAATCGGGAAAAACTGTTTTTT	CASSFNREKLFF
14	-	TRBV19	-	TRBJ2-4	TGTGCCAGTAGTACCAGGGAGGCCTGGAACATTCAGTACTTC	CASSTREAWNIQYF
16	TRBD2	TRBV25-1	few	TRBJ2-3	TGTGCCAGCAGTGGTATAGCGGGGGACTACACAGATACGCAGTATTTT	CASSGIAGDYTDTQYF
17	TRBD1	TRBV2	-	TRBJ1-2	TGTGCCAGCAGGGAAGGACAGGGTTTCGTTCAATCCTATGGCTACACCTTC	CASREGQGFVQSYGYTF
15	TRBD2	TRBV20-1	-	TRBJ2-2	TGCAGTGCTCCGACTAGCGGGCCGAACACCGGGGAGCTGTTTTTT	CSAPTSGPNTGELFF
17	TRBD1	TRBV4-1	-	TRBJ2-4	TGCGCCAGCAGCCAAGATCCAGGGGGACAAGCCAAAAACATTCAGTACTTC	CASSQDPGGQAKNIQYF
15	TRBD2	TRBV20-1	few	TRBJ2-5	TGCAGTGCTACTCACAGCGGGAGGGCCCCAGAGACCCAGTACTTC	CSATHSGRAPETQYF
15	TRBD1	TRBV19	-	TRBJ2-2	TGTGCCAGTAGTGATCAGGGGGCGAACACCGGGGAGCTGTTTTTT	CASSDQGANTGELFF
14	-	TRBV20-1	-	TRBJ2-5	TGCAGTGCTCCGGACGCCGGGCGGTGGGAGACCCAGTACTTC	CSAPDAGRWETQYF
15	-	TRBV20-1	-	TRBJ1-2	TGCAGCTGCCAACGGGCTGTAGGGTCCTTCTATGGCTACACCTTC	CSCQRAVGSFYGYTF
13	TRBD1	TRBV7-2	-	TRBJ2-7	TGTGCCAGCAGCTTGACAGGGCCCTACGAGCAGTACTTC	CASSLTGPYEQYF
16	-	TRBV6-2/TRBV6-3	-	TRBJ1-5	TGTGCCAGCAGTTGGACCGGGACGGGGGGGAATCAGCCCCAGCATTTT	CASSWTGTGGNQPQHF
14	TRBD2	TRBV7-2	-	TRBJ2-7	TGTGCCAGCAGCCCCGGGGGGGGACGGTACGAGCAGTACTTC	CASSPGGGRYEQYF